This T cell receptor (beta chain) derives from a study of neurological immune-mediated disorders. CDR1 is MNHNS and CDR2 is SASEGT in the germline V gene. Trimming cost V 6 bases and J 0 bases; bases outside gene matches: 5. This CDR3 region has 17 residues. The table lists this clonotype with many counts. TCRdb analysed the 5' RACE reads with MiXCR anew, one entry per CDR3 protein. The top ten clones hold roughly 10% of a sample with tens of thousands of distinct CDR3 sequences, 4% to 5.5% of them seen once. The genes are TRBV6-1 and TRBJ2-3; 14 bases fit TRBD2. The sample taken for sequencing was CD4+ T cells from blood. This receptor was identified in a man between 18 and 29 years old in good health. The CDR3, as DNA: TGTGCCAGCAGCGGACTAGCGGGGGGCCCTAGCACAGATACGCAGTATTTT. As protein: CASSGLAGGPSTDTQYF.